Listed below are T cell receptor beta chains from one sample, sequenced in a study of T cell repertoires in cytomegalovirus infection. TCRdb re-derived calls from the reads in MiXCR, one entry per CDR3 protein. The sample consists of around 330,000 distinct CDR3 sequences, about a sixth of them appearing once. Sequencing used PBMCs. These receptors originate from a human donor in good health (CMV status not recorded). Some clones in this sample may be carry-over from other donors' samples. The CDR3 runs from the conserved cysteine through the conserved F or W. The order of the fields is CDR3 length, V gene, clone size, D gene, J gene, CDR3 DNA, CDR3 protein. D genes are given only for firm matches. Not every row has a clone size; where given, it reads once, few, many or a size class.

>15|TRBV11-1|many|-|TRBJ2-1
TGTGCCAGCAGCTTAGGGGAACAGTCCTACAATGAGCAGTTCTTC
CASSLGEQSYNEQFF
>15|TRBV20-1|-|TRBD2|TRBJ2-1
TGCAGTGCTAGAGCTGATAGCGGGGGAGGTATTGAGCAGTTCTTC
CSARADSGGGIEQFF
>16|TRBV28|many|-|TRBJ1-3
TGTGCCAGCAGTACCCCCGGACGGTACTCTGGAAACACCATATATTTT
CASSTPGRYSGNTIYF
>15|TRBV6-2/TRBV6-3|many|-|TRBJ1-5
TGTGCCAGCAGCCCATGGGGTGACGGCAATCAGCCCCAGCATTTT
CASSPWGDGNQPQHF
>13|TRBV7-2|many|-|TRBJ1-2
TGTGCCAGCAGCTTGGAAGGGGGCTATGGCTACACCTTC
CASSLEGGYGYTF
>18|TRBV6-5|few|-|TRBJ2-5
TGTGCCAGCAGTCGAGGAATCGATCCGGACGGGTACCAAGAGACCCAGTACTTC
CASSRGIDPDGYQETQYF
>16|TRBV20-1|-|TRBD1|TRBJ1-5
TGCAGTGCTCCCTCTCCTAGACAGGGGGTCTCAGGGGCCCAGCATTTT
CSAPSPRQGVSGAQHF
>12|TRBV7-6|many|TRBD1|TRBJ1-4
TGTGCAACCGGGACAGGGGGTGAAAAACTGTTTTTT
CATGTGGEKLFF
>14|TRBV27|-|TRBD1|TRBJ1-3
TGTGCCAGCAGTTCGGACAGGGGCGTCTACACCATATATTTT
CASSSDRGVYTIYF
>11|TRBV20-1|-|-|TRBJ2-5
TGCAGTGCTAGAGATCGTGGGCCGGAGTACTTC
CSARDRGPEYF
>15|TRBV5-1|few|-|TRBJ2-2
TGCGCCAGCAGCTTACAAGCGGCGAACACCGGGGAGCTGTTTTTT
CASSLQAANTGELFF
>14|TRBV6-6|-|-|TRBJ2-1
TGTGCCAGCAGTCGAACCGGGACCTCCAATGAGCAGTTCTTC
CASSRTGTSNEQFF
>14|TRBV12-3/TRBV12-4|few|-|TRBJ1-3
TGTGCCAGCAGTATCCCTGGCACTGGAAACACCATATATTTT
CASSIPGTGNTIYF
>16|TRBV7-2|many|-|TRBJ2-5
TGTGCCAGCAGCGTCACAGGAACCTTTAATGGGGAGACCCAGTACTTC
CASSVTGTFNGETQYF
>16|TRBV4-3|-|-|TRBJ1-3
TGCGCCAGCAGCCAAGACTGGCAGCTCTCTGGAAACACCATATATTTT
CASSQDWQLSGNTIYF
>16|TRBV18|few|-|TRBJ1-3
TGTGCCAGCTCACCTCGGACTGCGGGCTCTGGAAACACCATATATTTT
CASSPRTAGSGNTIYF
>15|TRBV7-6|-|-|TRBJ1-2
TGTGCCAGCAGCCCAAGGGGTCCGGGGGCGGATGGCTACACCTTC
CASSPRGPGADGYTF
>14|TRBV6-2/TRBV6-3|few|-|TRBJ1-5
TGTGCCAGCAGTTACCCGGGCCGAAATCAGCCCCAGCATTTT
CASSYPGRNQPQHF
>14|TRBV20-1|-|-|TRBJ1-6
TGCAGTGCTAGGGCAGAAAGATATAATTCACCCCTCCACTTT
CSARAERYNSPLHF
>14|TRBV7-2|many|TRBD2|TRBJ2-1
TGTGCCAGCAGGGTAGCGGGGTTAGGCAATGAGCAGTTCTTC
CASRVAGLGNEQFF
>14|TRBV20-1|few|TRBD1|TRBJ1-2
TGCAGTGCTAGAACTTCCGGGACAGGAGGGGGCTACACCTTC
CSARTSGTGGGYTF
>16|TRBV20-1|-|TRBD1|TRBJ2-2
TGCAGTGCAAAAAACCCCGGGACAGGTGGGGCCGGGGAGCTGTTTTTT
CSAKNPGTGGAGELFF
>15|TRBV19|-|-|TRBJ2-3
TGTGCCAGTAGTCCGCGGACAGCGCTCACAGATACGCAGTATTTT
CASSPRTALTDTQYF
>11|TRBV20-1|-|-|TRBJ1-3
TGCAGTCCCCCAGTGGGAAACACCATATATTTT
CSPPVGNTIYF
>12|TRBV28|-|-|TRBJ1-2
TGTGCCAGCAGTCCCCGTTTGGATCTCTACACCTTC
CASSPRLDLYTF
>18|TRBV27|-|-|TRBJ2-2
TGTGCCAGCAGCCCAAAAGGTTCGGTGGTTGGGAACACCGGGGAGCTGTTTTTT
CASSPKGSVVGNTGELFF
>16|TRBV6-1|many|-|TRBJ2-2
TGTGCCAGCAGTGAATTCCAGGGGGGGTTAGCCGGGGAGCTGTTTTTT
CASSEFQGGLAGELFF
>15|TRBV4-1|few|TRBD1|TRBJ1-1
TGCGCCAGCAGCCAAGCAGGGGTCGACAGGGGGGTAGCTTTCTTT
CASSQAGVDRGVAFF
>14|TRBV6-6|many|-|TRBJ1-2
TGTGCCAGCAGTTACACGACGGGGGCGCCCGGCTACACCTTC
CASSYTTGAPGYTF
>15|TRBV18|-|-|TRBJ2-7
TGTGCCAGCTCACCTCCCGGGACCCCGGACTACGAGCAGTACTTC
CASSPPGTPDYEQYF
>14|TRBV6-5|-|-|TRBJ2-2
TGTGCCAGCAGCCCGCCCGGGCAGGCCGGGGAGCTGTTTTTT
CASSPPGQAGELFF
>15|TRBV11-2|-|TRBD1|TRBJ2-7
TGTGCCAGCAGCTTCGGACAGGGAAGAAACTACGAGCAGTACTTC
CASSFGQGRNYEQYF
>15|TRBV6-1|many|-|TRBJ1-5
TGTGCCAGCAGCGCTTCAGGGTCTCGGGATCAGCCCCAGCATTTT
CASSASGSRDQPQHF
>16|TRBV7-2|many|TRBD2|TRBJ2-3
TGTGCCAGCAGCTTAGGTGCTAGCGGGGTCACAGATACGCAGTATTTT
CASSLGASGVTDTQYF
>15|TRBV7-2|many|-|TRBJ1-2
TGTGCCAGCAGCTTACAGACAACTATTAACTATGGCTACACCTTC
CASSLQTTINYGYTF
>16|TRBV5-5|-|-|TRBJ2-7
TGTGCCAGCAGCTTATTGGGGGCAGGGGGGATCTACGAGCAGTACTTC
CASSLLGAGGIYEQYF
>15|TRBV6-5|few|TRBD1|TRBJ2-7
TGTGCCACCCGACCCGGACAGGGGGTACTCTACGAGCAGTACTTC
CATRPGQGVLYEQYF
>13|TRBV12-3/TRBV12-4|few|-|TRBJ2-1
TGTGCCAGCAGTCCCGACGACTACAATGAGCAGTTCTTC
CASSPDDYNEQFF
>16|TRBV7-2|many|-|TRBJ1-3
TGTGCCAGCAGCTCAGGACCAGGGAGCTCTGGAAACACCATATATTTT
CASSSGPGSSGNTIYF
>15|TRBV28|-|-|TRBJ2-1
TGTGCCAGCAGTTCGACAGCTACCGCCTACAATGAGCAGTTCTTC
CASSSTATAYNEQFF
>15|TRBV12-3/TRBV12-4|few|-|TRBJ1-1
TGTGCCAGCAGTTGGTTACAGCAAATGAACACTGAAGCTTTCTTT
CASSWLQQMNTEAFF
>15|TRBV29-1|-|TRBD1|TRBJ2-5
TGCAGCGCCATTCCGGACAGGGACGCCCAAGAGACCCAGTACTTC
CSAIPDRDAQETQYF
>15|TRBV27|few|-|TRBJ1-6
TGTGCCAGCAGCCAAATCGGGACTAATAATTCACCCCTCCACTTT
CASSQIGTNNSPLHF
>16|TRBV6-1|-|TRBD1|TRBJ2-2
TGTGCCAGCAGACCTTGGGGACAGAGCTCCACCGGGGAGCTGTTTTTT
CASRPWGQSSTGELFF
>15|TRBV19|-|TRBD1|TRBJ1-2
TGTGCCAGTAGTATAGAGGGACAGACGAACTATGGCTACACCTTC
CASSIEGQTNYGYTF
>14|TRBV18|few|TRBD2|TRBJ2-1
TGTGCCAGCTCACCCGGGACTAGCAGCAATGAGCAGTTCTTC
CASSPGTSSNEQFF